Following are 27 T cell receptor beta chains from one sample sequenced in a study of tumor and adjacent non-tumor tissue in lung cancer. The template was RNA from unsorted bulk tissue. The normal lung tissue was taken more than 3 cm from the tumor edge. TCRbeta libraries were built with three rounds of nested PCR, modified from ARM-PCR. TCRdb recomputed calls from the multiplex PCR reads with MiXCR, one row per CDR3 protein. The table records tens of thousands of distinct CDR3 sequences, around 70% of them present only once. The source material was distant non-tumor lung tissue. The source of these receptors is a woman between 50 and 59 years old with non-small cell lung cancer.

This clonotype turned up a few times. The chain carries TRBV11-2 and TRBJ2-7; D perhaps matches TRBD2 (5 bases). Germline CDR1 is SGHAT and CDR2 is FQNNGV. This CDR3 comprises 12 residues. With 0 bases removed from V and 9 bases from J, the gap between germline ends came to 9 bases. The DNA of the CDR3 is TGTGCCAGCAGCTTAGATGGCGGGCTGCAGTACTTC. The encoded protein is CASSLDGGLQYF.

This chain connects TRBV11-2 to TRBJ2-1; D may be TRBD1 (6 bases). Germline CDR1 SGHAT, CDR2 FQNNGV. V was clipped by 6 bases and J by 3 bases, with 15 bases between them. The CDR3 has 15 amino acids. The CDR3, as DNA: TGTGCCAGCAGTGTGGGGGCGCTGGGCTACAATGAGCAGTTCTTC. Translation gives CASSVGALGYNEQFF.

About this clonotype: This may come from a read error, since a much larger clone is one base off. The V and J genes are TRBV10-2 and TRBJ2-7; possibly TRBD2 for D (5 bases). CDR1 and CDR2 from the germline V gene are WSHSY and SAAADI. The CDR3 loop spans 14 amino acids. Between the trimmed V and J ends, which lost 4 bases and 2 bases, there was a span of 12 bases. This chain's CDR3 is CASSGLVGAYEQYF. As DNA, the CDR3 is TGCGCCAGCAGTGGGTTAGTGGGAGCCTACGAGCAGTACTTC.

This clonotype was counted once. The rearrangement uses TRBV29-1 and TRBJ1-2; D perhaps matches TRBD1 (5 bases). The germline V and J ends were trimmed by 1 base and 6 bases, with 12 bases remaining between them. Germline assignment: CDR1 SQVTM and CDR2 ANQGSEA. The length of the CDR3 is 13 residues. The CDR3 here is CSVEGSTGDGYTF. In DNA, the CDR3 is TGCAGCGTTGAAGGGTCCACGGGGGATGGCTACACCTTC.

As regards this clonotype: An end of the junction differs from the germline gene, which may be a read error. The rearrangement uses TRBV20-1 and TRBJ2-3, with D perhaps being TRBD1 or TRBD2 (6 bases each). This CDR3 has 17 residues. Germline V CDR1 and CDR2: DFQATT, SNEGSKA (reference sequence). The CDR3 loop is CSDGGGRQGDNTDKQYF. The CDR3 coding sequence is TGCAGTGATGGAGGGGGGAGGCAGGGCGATAACACAGATAAGCAGTATTTT.

The genes are TRBV20-1 and TRBJ2-3, with a possible D match to TRBD2 (5 bases). The V end was cut by 0 bases, the J end by 5 bases, with 9 bases between. CDR1 and CDR2 from the germline V gene are DFQATT and SNEGSKA (reference sequence). The CDR3 extends over 13 amino acids. CDR3 sequence (DNA): TGCAGTGCTAGAGACGGACTCATAGATACGCAGTATTTT. Amino acid sequence: CSARDGLIDTQYF.

The table lists this clonotype with a few counts. Lacking the conserved final phenylalanine or tryptophan, this CDR3 likely reflects a read error. The chain employs TRBV11-1 and TRBJ2-2; D call uncertain. The CDR3 loop spans 16 amino acids. Germline-derived CDR1 and CDR2 are SGHAT and FQDESV (reference sequence). CDR3 residues: CPSSPLKIANTGELFL. The CDR3 DNA reads as TGTCCCAGCAGCCCGTTAAAGATCGCGAACACCGGGGAGCTGTTTTTG.

Concerning this clonotype: A read error may produce the germline difference seen at one junction end. The chain carries TRBV11-2 and TRBJ2-3; D not certain. Germline CDR1 SGHAT, CDR2 FQNNGV. This CDR3 contains 15 residues. The CDR3, as DNA: TGTGCCAGCAGCTTAGACCCCCAGTCCTCAGATATGCAGTATTTT. Amino acid sequence: CASSLDPQSSDMQYF.

This clonotype came up once. The junction departs from germline at one end; a sequencing error may be responsible. The chain recombines TRBV20-1 with TRBJ2-5; D call uncertain. The germline V gene has CDR1 DFQATT and CDR2 SNEGSKA (reference sequence). The CDR3 runs to 14 residues. The CDR3 region is CSAQYHVIQETQYF. CDR3 nucleotide sequence: TGCAGTGCCCAATACCACGTGATCCAAGAGACCCAATACTTC.

The rearrangement joins TRBV30 to TRBJ2-2; D call uncertain. Germline loops: CDR1 GTSNPN, CDR2 SVGIG (reference sequence). V was trimmed by 3 bases and J by 6 bases, leaving 14 bases between them. This CDR3 region has 14 residues. The DNA of the CDR3 is TGTGCCTGGAGGGAAATCGATAACGCCGGGGAGCTGTTTTTT. It specifies CAWREIDNAGELFF.

The table lists this clonotype with many counts. The chain recombines TRBV13 with TRBJ1-6; D gene ambiguous. V was trimmed by 3 bases and J by 8 bases, leaving 11 bases between them. The germline CDR1 and CDR2 sequences are PRHDT and FYEKMQ (reference sequence). The CDR3 totals 14 residues. CDR3 region: CASSFSAGDSPLHF. CDR3 nucleotides: TGTGCCAGCAGCTTCTCAGCAGGAGATTCACCCCTCCACTTT.

As concerns this clonotype: At one of its ends the junction is not consistent with the germline gene, which may arise from a read error. The rearrangement links TRBV4-3 to TRBJ2-6, with 7 bases that match TRBD2. The CDR3 consists of 19 residues. Germline loops: CDR1 LGHNA, CDR2 YSLEER. The CDR3 region is CVSSPQGSGRFSGANVLTF. The CDR3 coding sequence is TGCGTCAGCAGCCCTCAGGGTAGCGGGCGTTTCTCTGGGGCCAACGTTCTGACTTTC.

The chain is built from TRBV11-2 and TRBJ2-7; TRBD2 matches 7 bases. The CDR3 totals 15 residues. CDR1 is SGHAT, CDR2 FQNNGV, per germline. The CDR3: CANSPWASGSYEQYV. CDR3 DNA: TGCGCCAACAGCCCTTGGGCTAGCGGTTCCTACGAGCAGTACGTC.

This clonotype was seen at least ten times. The chain employs TRBV20-1 and TRBJ1-1; 7 bases are shared with TRBD1. The length of the CDR3 is 17 residues. The V segment lost 3 bases and the J segment 7 bases; nucleotides outside the gene matches: 20. Per the germline V gene, CDR1 is DFQATT and CDR2 is SNEGSKA (reference sequence). CDR3 sequence (DNA): TGCAGTGCTAGGGAGAGGATACCGGGACAGAGAGAACATGAAGCTTTCTTT. This translates into CSARERIPGQREHEAFF.

This clonotype was recorded at least ten times. CDR3 in DNA: TGTGCCAGCAGTTTAGCCAGGATCTCTGAAGCTTTCTTT. The encoded protein is CASSLARISEAFF. The chain joins TRBV28 to TRBJ1-1, with D uncertain. Trimming shortened V by 2 bases and J by 6 bases, and 10 bases separated the two germline ends. Germline V gene lookup returns CDR1 MDHEN and CDR2 SYDVKM. This CDR3 is built from 13 residues.

The J gene is TRBJ2-1, the V gene TRBV7-9, with 9 nucleotides matching TRBD2. The germline V gene has CDR1 SEHNR and CDR2 FQNEAQ (reference sequence). Trimming took 4 bases from V and 5 from J; bases not matched to a gene: 24. The CDR3 length is 21 residues. CDR3 sequence (DNA): TGTGCCAGCAGCTGGTCACCGGGACTAGCTACCCAAGGGGGGAAAAACAATGAGCAGTTCTTC. Its translation: CASSWSPGLATQGGKNNEQFF. Looking up the rest from reference TRBV7-9 and TRBJ2-1 gives the full variable domain: DTGVSQNPRHKITKRGQNVTFRCDPISEHNRLYWYRQTLGQGPEFLTYFQNEAQLEKSRLLSDRFSAERPKGSFSTLEIQRTEQGDSAMYLCASSWSPGLATQGGKNNEQFFGPGTRLTVL.

This clonotype was picked up a small number of times. This sequence may be a read error, since a much larger clone differs from it by one base. V is TRBV14 and J is TRBJ2-7; no reliable D call. Germline V gene sequence: CDR1 SGHDN, CDR2 FVKESK. The CDR3 extends over 14 amino acids. V was clipped by 4 bases and J by 2 bases, with 12 bases between them. The CDR3 spells CASSPILDPYEQYF. CDR3 in DNA: TGTGCCAGCAGCCCCATCCTAGACCCCTACGAGCAGTACTTC.

This clonotype has ten or more counts. The chain couples TRBV12-5 to TRBJ2-5; 7 bases match TRBD2. The CDR3 sequence is 17 residues long. From germline, CDR1 is LGHNT and CDR2 FRNRAP. The ends lost 7 bases at V and 5 bases at J; junction bases unmatched: 19. The CDR3 DNA reads TGTGCTAGTGCCCACGGCGGGGCTAGCGGAGAGGGCGAGACCCAGTACTTC. Its translation is CASAHGGASGEGETQYF. Together with reference TRBV12-5 and TRBJ2-5, the CDR3 gives the full variable domain: DARVTQTPRHKVTEMGQEVTMRCQPILGHNTVFWYRQTMMQGLELLAYFRNRAPLDDSGMPKDRFSAEMPDATLATLKIQPSEPRDSAVYFCASAHGGASGEGETQYFGPGTRLLVL.

As regards this clonotype: A clone one base away is much larger, so this may be a read error. J is TRBJ1-4 and V is TRBV20-1, with D uncertain. The CDR3 covers 14 residues. Germline CDR1 reads DFQATT; CDR2 reads SNEGSKA (reference sequence). The CDR3 here is CSTRPPLANEKLFF. The CDR3 coding sequence is TGCAGTACTAGACCCCCTCTGGCTAATGAAAAACTGTTTTTT.

Comment on this clonotype: Without the conserved terminal phenylalanine or tryptophan, this CDR3 likely stems from a read error. The chain couples TRBV18 to TRBJ2-7; D not resolved. Germline CDR1 is KGHSH and CDR2 is LQKENI. CDR3 length: 12 residues. The CDR3: CASSPTAYEQYL. Here the CDR3 DNA reads TGTGCCAGTTCACCTACAGCCTACGAGCAGTACTTA.

For this clonotype: It is likely a read error, because the conserved phenylalanine at the end of the CDR3 is missing. This chain links TRBV28 with TRBJ2-5, with TRBD2 identical over 14 bases. The CDR3 sequence is 17 residues long. Germline V lookup: CDR1 MDHEN, CDR2 SYDVKM. This chain's CDR3 is CVSSTGTSGRRGETQYI. The CDR3 nucleotides are TGTGTCAGCAGTACCGGGACTAGCGGGAGAAGGGGAGAGACCCAGTACATC.

This clonotype was found a few times. The chain couples TRBV5-1 to TRBJ1-1, with a possible D match to TRBD1 (5 bases). Trimming left V 4 bases short and J 3 bases short, with 16 bases between. Germline CDR1 reads SGHRS; CDR2 reads YFSETQ. The CDR3 is 15 amino acids. CDR3 protein: CASSRGPGADTEAFF. The DNA of the CDR3 is TGCGCCAGCAGCCGGGGACCCGGGGCGGACACTGAAGCTTTCTTT. Looking up the rest from reference TRBV5-1 and TRBJ1-1 gives the full variable domain: KAGVTQTPRYLIKTRGQQVTLSCSPISGHRSVSWYQQTPGQGLQFLFEYFSETQRNKGNFPGRFSGRQFSNSRSEMNVSTLELGDSALYLCASSRGPGADTEAFFGQGTRLTVV.

This clonotype occurred many times. This chain's CDR3 is CASNTAITTHEQYF. The DNA for the CDR3 is TGTGCCAGCAACACAGCGATTACGACCCACGAGCAGTACTTC. The rearrangement uses TRBV6-6 and TRBJ2-7, with D unresolved. The CDR3 totals 14 residues. Deletions cut 7 bases from V and 5 bases from J, with 18 bases between. CDR1 MNHNY and CDR2 SVGAGI come from the germline V gene (reference sequence).

This clonotype has a handful of counts. The V call is TRBV5-1, the J call TRBJ2-4; weak D call: TRBD1 (5 bases). The ends were cut back, 4 bases at V and 6 bases at J, with 11 bases in the middle. The length of the CDR3 is 13 residues. Germline values: CDR1 SGHRS, CDR2 YFSETQ. CDR3 region: CASSDRQRNIQYF. The CDR3 region has the DNA TGCGCCAGCAGCGATCGACAGAGAAACATTCAGTACTTC.

A word on this clonotype: Mismatch with germline at one junction end may stem from a read error. The V call is TRBV20-1, the J call TRBJ2-1, with a tentative D call TRBD1 (5 bases). This CDR3 is 12 amino acids long. Germline V gene data show CDR1 as DFQATT and CDR2 as SNEGSKA (reference sequence). The CDR3 DNA follows: TGCAGTGCTAGTCAGGGAAGTAATGAGCGGTTCTTC. Encoded protein: CSASQGSNERFF.

This clonotype showed up just once. The junction shows a germline mismatch at one end, possibly a read error. This chain connects TRBV11-2 to TRBJ2-1; a weak D match, TRBD2 (5 bases). Per the germline V gene, CDR1 is SGHAT and CDR2 is FQNNGV. The CDR3 contains 15 residues. In nucleotides, the CDR3 is TGTGTCAGCAGCTTTAAGACTGGCGGGTTCAATGAGCAGTTCTTC. Protein product: CVSSFKTGGFNEQFF.

Points on this clonotype: Germline is not matched at one junction end, which may reflect a read error. The chain links TRBV20-1 to TRBJ2-7; 8 bases are a match to TRBD2. The CDR3 consists of 15 residues. The germline CDR1 and CDR2 sequences are DFQATT and SNEGSKA (reference sequence). CDR3 sequence reads: CSASDRAGGTYDQYF. In DNA form, the CDR3 reads TGCAGTGCTAGTGATAGGGCGGGAGGCACCTACGACCAGTACTTC.